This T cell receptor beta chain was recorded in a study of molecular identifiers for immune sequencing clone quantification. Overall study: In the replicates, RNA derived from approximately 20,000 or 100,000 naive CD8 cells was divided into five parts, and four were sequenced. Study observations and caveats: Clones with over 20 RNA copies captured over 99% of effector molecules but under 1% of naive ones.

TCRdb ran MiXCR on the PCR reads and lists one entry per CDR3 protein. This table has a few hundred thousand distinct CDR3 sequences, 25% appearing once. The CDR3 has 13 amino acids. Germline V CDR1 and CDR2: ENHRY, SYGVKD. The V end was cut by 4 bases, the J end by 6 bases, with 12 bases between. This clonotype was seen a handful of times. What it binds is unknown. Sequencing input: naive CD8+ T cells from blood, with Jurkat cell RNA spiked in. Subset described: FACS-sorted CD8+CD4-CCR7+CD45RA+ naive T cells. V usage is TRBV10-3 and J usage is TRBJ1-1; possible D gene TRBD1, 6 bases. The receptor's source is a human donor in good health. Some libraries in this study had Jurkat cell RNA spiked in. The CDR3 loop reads CAISGNRAAEAFF. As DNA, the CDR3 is TGTGCCATCAGTGGTAACAGGGCGGCTGAAGCTTTCTTT.